This is a list of T cell receptor beta chains from one sample in a study of blood T cell repertoires in COVID-19. Sequencing used immunoSEQ multiplex PCR; TCRdb keeps in-frame clones, though not all of them. The table has about 410,000 clones, 70% to 90% seen once; the top ten hold over 1.3%. The sequenced sample was peripheral blood. The receptor set was obtained from a woman aged 25 to 39 with active or convalescent COVID-19. The CDR3 runs from the conserved cysteine through the conserved F or W. A D gene is named only where the DNA matches it firmly. Clone sizes are given selectively: once, few, many, or a class where the clone is expanded.

j_call | d_call | v_call | clone_size | cdr3_nt | cdr3_aa
TRBJ2-3 | TRBD2 | TRBV6-5 | - | TGTGCCAGCACCAAGCTAGCGGGGGGGCCAGATACGCAGTATTTT | CASTKLAGGPDTQYF
TRBJ1-6 | - | TRBV6-4 | - | TGTGCCAGCAGTGCTTCCGGGACAAGTAATTCACCCCTCCACTTT | CASSASGTSNSPLHF
TRBJ2-2 | TRBD2 | TRBV3-1/TRBV3-2 | once | TGTGCCAGCAGCCAAGAAGGGACTAGCGGGAGGGCCTGGGGCACCGGGGAGCTGTTTTTT | CASSQEGTSGRAWGTGELFF
TRBJ2-1 | TRBD2 | TRBV5-4 | many | TGTGCCAGCAGCTCTAGACTAGCGGAAAACTACAATGAGCAGTTCTTC | CASSSRLAENYNEQFF
TRBJ2-5 | - | TRBV3-1/TRBV3-2 | - | TGTGCCAGCAGCCATCAGGGAATTCAAGAGACCCAGTACTTC | CASSHQGIQETQYF
TRBJ1-1 | - | TRBV19 | - | TGTGCCAGTAGTAGGGCGGGAACTGAAGCTTTCTTT | CASSRAGTEAFF
TRBJ1-2 | TRBD1 | TRBV18 | - | TGTGCCAGCTCACCACCTAAATCCGGGACAGCAGTCTATGGCTACACCTTC | CASSPPKSGTAVYGYTF
TRBJ1-4 | TRBD1 | TRBV4-2 | - | TGTGCCAGCAGCCAAGGGACAGGGGCCAATAATGAAAAACTGTTTTTT | CASSQGTGANNEKLFF
TRBJ2-3 | TRBD2 | TRBV6-5 | - | TGTGCCAGCGAGAGCGGGGGGGCTATAGATACGCAGTATTTT | CASESGGAIDTQYF
TRBJ2-1 | TRBD1 | TRBV5-1 | - | TGCGCCAGCAGCTATGACAGGGACAATGAGCAGTTCTTC | CASSYDRDNEQFF
TRBJ2-2 | TRBD2 | TRBV4-2 | - | TGTGCCAGCAGCCAAGATGCGGGAGGGGTTGCCGGGGAGCTGTTTTTT | CASSQDAGGVAGELFF
TRBJ1-2 | TRBD1 | TRBV7-8 | - | TGTGCCAGCAGCTTAGTAGGGACAGGGGGCTATACGAACTATGGCTACACCTTC | CASSLVGTGGYTNYGYTF
TRBJ2-2 | - | TRBV18 | - | TGTGCCAGCTCACCAGGACACCCCACCGGGGAGCTGTTTTTT | CASSPGHPTGELFF
TRBJ2-5 | TRBD2 | TRBV13 | - | TGTGCCAGCAGCTTAGCTAGCGGGGTAGAGACCCAGTACTTC | CASSLASGVETQYF
TRBJ2-5 | - | TRBV5-6 | - | TGTGCCAGCCGGATCTTCAGGACAGAAGGAAAGACCCAGTACTTC | CASRIFRTEGKTQYF
TRBJ1-5 | - | TRBV2 | few | TGTGCCAGCAGTGTGGGAGGGCCGAGCAATCAGCCCCAGCATTTT | CASSVGGPSNQPQHF
TRBJ1-5 | TRBD1 | TRBV6-6 | - | TGTGCCAGCAGTTCGATACAGGGGGCGGTTCAGCCCCAGCATTTT | CASSSIQGAVQPQHF
TRBJ2-5 | - | TRBV29-1 | - | TGCAGCGTTGTCTCGGCGGCGGGAGAGACCCAGTACTTC | CSVVSAAGETQYF
TRBJ1-6 | - | TRBV7-9 | - | TGTGCCAGCAGCTTTGAGGGAAATTCACCCCTCCACTTT | CASSFEGNSPLHF
TRBJ2-3 | TRBD2 | TRBV7-8 | - | TGTGCCAGCAGCTTTCTAGCGGGGGGCACAGATACGCAGTATTTT | CASSFLAGGTDTQYF